The present TCR beta chain was sequenced within a study of shared clonotypes between healthy human individuals. Study-level background: The donors, a couple of women and a few men, were aged 18 to 49.

Findings and limits, study-wide: Relative to clonotypes present in all four donors, those not shared had lower generation probabilities.

Only Caucasian adults living in Nashville, Tennessee made up the donor group. As to this clone: What it binds is unknown.

The deep-level immunoSEQ assay was used. Assay: immunoSEQ multiplex PCR; the TCRdb copy retains only in-frame clones and omits some. The table lists roughly 2,500,000 clones, under 95% of them singletons, with 0.36% in the top ten. CDR1 and CDR2 from the germline V gene are LGHNA and YNFKEQ. There are 15 residues in the CDR3. V lost 2 bases, J lost 9 bases, and 9 bases stayed unmatched. The J gene is TRBJ2-1, the V gene TRBV4-2; 8 positions match TRBD2. Sequences were obtained from naive CD4+ T cells from PBMCs. The subset denotes: CD45RA+ positively selected. The source is a man younger than 35 in good health. Some clones in this sample may be carry-over from other donors' samples. CDR3: CASSQWTSTRGEQFF. DNA of the CDR3: TGTGCCAGCAGCCAATGGACTAGCACTCGCGGTGAGCAGTTCTTC.